The source of this T cell receptor beta chain is a study of blood T cell repertoires in COVID-19. Study overall: The samples span acute and convalescent COVID-19 from the United States, Italy and Spain.

Profiled with immunoSEQ multiplex PCR; TCRdb holds only in-frame clones, not every one. The top ten hold 28% of the sample, which has roughly 140,000 clones, roughly 88% seen once. The germline gives CDR1 MNHEY, CDR2 SVGEGT. The CDR3 has 13 residues. The V end lost 4 bases, the J end lost 7 bases, and 11 bases lay between the germline ends. This sequence originates from a human donor in a cohort sampled during active COVID-19. The chain uses TRBV6-2 or TRBV6-3 and TRBJ2-1; D possibly corresponds to TRBD1 (6 bases). Source material: peripheral blood. Here the CDR3 reads CASSWSGANEQFF. The DNA of the CDR3 is TGTGCCAGCAGTTGGTCAGGGGCAAATGAGCAGTTCTTC.